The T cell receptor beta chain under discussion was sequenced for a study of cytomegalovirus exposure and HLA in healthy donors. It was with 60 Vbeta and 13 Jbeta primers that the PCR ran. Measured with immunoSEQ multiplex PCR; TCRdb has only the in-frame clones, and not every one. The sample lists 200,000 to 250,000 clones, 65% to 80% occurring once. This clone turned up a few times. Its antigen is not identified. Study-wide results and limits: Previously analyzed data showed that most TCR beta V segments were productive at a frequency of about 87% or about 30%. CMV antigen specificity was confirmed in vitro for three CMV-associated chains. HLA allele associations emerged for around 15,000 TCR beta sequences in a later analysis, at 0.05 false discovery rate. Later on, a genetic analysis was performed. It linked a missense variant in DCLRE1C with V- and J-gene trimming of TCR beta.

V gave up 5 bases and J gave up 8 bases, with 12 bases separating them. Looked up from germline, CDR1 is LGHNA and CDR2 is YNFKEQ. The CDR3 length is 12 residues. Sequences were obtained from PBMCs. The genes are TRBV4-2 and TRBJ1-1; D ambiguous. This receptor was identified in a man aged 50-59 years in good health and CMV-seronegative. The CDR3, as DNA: TGTGCCAGCAGCTTGGAGGTGGGGGAAGCTTTCTTT. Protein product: CASSLEVGEAFF.